This record concerns one T cell receptor beta chain sequence. The CDR3 sequence is 14 residues long. V was clipped by 4 bases and J by 4 bases, with 14 bases between them. Germline-derived CDR1 and CDR2 are SGHRS and YFSETQ. The data derive from a study of metastatic and nonmetastatic thyroid tumors. Until they underwent thyroid surgery, no patient had received any treatment. TCRdb reprocessed the PCR reads using MiXCR. This repertoire shows roughly 29,000 clones, roughly 20% found once; its top ten account for around two fifths. What was sequenced was blood. The rearrangement links TRBV5-1 to TRBJ2-5; maybe TRBD2 (6 bases). The sequence came from a female donor with papillary thyroid cancer or a benign thyroid nodule (not recorded which). Some clones in this sample may be carry-over from other donors' samples. CDR3 amino acids: CASSTGDWGETQYF. As DNA, the CDR3 is TGCGCCAGCAGCACCGGGGACTGGGGAGAGACCCAGTACTTC.